This entry concerns a single T cell receptor beta chain. The antigen remains undetermined. Per germline, CDR1 SNHLY and CDR2 FYNNEI. The CDR3 length is 12 residues. V lost 7 bases and J 6 bases, leaving 10 bases between the germline ends. This sample is drawn from a study of T cell responses to AZD1222 COVID-19 vaccine. General study findings and limits: Spike was spanned by vaccine-associated CD4 TCRs, which were dominant at 160-218 and 743-854.

Clones were sequenced by immunoSEQ multiplex PCR, and TCRdb holds only the in-frame ones, with some missing. Of 150,000 or so clones in the sample, roughly nine tenths were seen once. Material: peripheral blood, obtained on day 0 of AZD1222 vaccination. This sequence originates from an adult in good health. The genes are TRBV2 and TRBJ2-1; D uncertain. The CDR3 sequence is CASMRSFNEQFF. The CDR3 DNA sequence: TGTGCCAGCATGAGATCGTTCAATGAGCAGTTCTTC.